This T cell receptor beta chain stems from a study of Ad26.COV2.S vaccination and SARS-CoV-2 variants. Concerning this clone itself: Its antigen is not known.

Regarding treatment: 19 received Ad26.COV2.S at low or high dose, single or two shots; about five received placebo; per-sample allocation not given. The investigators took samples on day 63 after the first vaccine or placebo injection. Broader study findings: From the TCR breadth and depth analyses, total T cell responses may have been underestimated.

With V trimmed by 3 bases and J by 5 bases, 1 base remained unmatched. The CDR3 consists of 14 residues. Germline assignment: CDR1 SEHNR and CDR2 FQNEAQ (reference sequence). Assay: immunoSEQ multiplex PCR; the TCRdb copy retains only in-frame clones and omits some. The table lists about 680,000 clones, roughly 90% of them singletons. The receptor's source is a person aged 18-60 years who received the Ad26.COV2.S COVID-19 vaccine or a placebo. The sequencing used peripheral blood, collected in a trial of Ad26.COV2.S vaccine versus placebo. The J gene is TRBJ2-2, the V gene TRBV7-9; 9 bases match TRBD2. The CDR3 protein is CASSFTSGTGELFF. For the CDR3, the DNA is TGTGCCAGCAGCTTTACTAGCGGGACCGGGGAGCTGTTTTTT.